Given below is one TCR beta chain in context. This record belongs to a study of blood T cell repertoires in COVID-19. Study-level background: In each case, the material was cDNA or gDNA derived from T cells, B-cell-depleted T cells, or PBMCs.

J was trimmed by 2 bases and V by 1 base; bases with no gene match: 5. In germline, CDR1 is LGHNA, CDR2 YNFKEQ. CDR3 length: 18 residues. As processed by the authors: By means of reference gene primer amplification, nucleated cell counts were estimated. Sequencing was performed with immunoSEQ multiplex PCR; in TCRdb, only in-frame clones are kept and a portion is missing. The V and J calls and the clone size are those of that table, but D and trimming were determined from the DNA. The sample yields approximately 240,000 clones, 84% seen once. The V call is TRBV4-2, the J call TRBJ2-6; 10 bases map to TRBD1. Sequenced: peripheral blood. This sequence was found in a woman in her 40s who had recovered from COVID-19. CDR3 region: CASSQGDRGSPGANVLTF. Here the CDR3 DNA reads TGTGCCAGCAGCCAAGGGGACAGGGGTAGTCCTGGGGCCAACGTCCTGACTTTC.